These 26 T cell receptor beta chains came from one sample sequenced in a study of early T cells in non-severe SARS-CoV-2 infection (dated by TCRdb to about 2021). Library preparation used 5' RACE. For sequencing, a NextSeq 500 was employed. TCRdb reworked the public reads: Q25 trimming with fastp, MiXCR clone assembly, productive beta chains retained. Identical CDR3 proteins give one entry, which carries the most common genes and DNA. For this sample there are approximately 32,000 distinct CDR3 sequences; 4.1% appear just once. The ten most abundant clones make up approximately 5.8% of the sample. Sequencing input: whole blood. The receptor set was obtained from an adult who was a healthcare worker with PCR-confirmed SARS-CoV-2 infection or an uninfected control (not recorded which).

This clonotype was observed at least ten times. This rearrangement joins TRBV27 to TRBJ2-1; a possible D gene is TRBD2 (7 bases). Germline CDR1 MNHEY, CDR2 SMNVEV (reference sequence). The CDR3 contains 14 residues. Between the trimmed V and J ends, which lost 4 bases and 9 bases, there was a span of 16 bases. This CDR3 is CASSWGGDVVEQFF. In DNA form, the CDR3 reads TGTGCCAGCAGTTGGGGGGGCGATGTGGTTGAGCAGTTCTTC.

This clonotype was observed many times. CDR3 region: CASSYDRAGADEQFF. The CDR3 coding sequence is TGTGCCAGCAGTTACGACAGGGCTGGGGCAGATGAGCAGTTCTTC. The chain joins TRBV6-5 to TRBJ2-1, with TRBD1 matching 7 bases. The germline gives CDR1 MNHEY, CDR2 SVGAGI. J gave up 8 bases and V 2 bases, and 9 bases lay outside the gene matches. The CDR3 totals 15 residues.

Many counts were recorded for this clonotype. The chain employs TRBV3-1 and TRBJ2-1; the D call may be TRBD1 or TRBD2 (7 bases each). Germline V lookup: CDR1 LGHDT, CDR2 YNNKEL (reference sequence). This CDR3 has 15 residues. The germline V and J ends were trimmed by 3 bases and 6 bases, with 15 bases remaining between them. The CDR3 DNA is TGTGCCAGCAGCCAGACCCCCAGGGGGGGCAATGAGCAGTTCTTC. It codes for CASSQTPRGGNEQFF.

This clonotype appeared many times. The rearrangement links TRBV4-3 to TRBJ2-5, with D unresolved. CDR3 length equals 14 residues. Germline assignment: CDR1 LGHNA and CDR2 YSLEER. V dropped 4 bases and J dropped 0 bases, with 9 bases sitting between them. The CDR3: CASSLDRNQETQYF. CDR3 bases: TGCGCCAGCAGCCTGGACCGGAACCAAGAGACCCAGTACTTC.

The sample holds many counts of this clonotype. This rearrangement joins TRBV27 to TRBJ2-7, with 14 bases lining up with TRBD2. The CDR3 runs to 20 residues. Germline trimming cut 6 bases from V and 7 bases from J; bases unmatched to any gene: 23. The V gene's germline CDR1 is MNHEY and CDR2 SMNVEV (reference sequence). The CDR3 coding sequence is TGTGCCAGCAGCCCTCTCGGACAGGTCCCGGGACTAGCGGGGGCAGGAGAGCAGTACTTC. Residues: CASSPLGQVPGLAGAGEQYF.

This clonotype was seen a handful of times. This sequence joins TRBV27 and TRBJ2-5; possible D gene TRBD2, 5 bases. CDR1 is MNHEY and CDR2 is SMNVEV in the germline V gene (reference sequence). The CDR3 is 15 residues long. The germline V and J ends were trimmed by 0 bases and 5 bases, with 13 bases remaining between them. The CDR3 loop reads CASSLSRAEFETQYF. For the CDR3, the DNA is TGTGCCAGCAGTTTATCGCGGGCCGAATTTGAGACCCAGTACTTC.

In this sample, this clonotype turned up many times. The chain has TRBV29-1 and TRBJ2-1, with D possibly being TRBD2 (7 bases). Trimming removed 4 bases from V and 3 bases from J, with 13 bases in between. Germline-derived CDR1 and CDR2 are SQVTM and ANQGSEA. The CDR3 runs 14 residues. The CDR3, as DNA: TGCAGCGTTGGACGAAGGGGGGGCTACAATGAGCAGTTCTTC. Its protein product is CSVGRRGGYNEQFF.

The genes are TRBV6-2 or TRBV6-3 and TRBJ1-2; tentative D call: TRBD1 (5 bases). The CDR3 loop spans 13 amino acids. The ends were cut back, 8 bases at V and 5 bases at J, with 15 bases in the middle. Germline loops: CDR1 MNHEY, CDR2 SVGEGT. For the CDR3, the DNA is TGTGCCAGCCTTCCCGAGGGGAGGTATGGCTACACCTTC. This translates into CASLPEGRYGYTF.

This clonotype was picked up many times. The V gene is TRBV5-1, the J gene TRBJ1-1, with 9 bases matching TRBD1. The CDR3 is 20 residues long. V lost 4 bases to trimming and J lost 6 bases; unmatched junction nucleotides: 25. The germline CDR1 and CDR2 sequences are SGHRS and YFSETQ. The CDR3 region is CASSPLGVDRTGTGKAEAFF. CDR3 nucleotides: TGCGCCAGCAGCCCGTTAGGGGTGGATCGTACCGGGACAGGGAAAGCTGAAGCTTTCTTT.

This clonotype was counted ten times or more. CDR3 in amino acids: CSVATGGVTEAFF. The DNA for the CDR3 is TGCAGCGTCGCTACAGGGGGCGTCACTGAAGCTTTCTTT. The gene calls are TRBV29-1 and TRBJ1-1; 9 positions match TRBD1. V shed 6 bases and J 4 bases; nucleotides not matched to a gene: 6. Germline V gene sequence: CDR1 SQVTM, CDR2 ANQGSEA. The CDR3 loop spans 13 amino acids.

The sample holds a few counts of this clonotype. CDR3 region: CASSGSNSGTDTQYF. The CDR3 coding sequence is TGTGCCAGCAGTGGCTCCAACAGTGGCACAGATACGCAGTATTTT. The V gene is TRBV6-1, the J gene TRBJ2-3; D unclear. The CDR3 has 15 amino acids. CDR1 and CDR2 from the germline V gene are MNHNS and SASEGT. V lost 4 bases and J lost 1, with 12 bases in between.

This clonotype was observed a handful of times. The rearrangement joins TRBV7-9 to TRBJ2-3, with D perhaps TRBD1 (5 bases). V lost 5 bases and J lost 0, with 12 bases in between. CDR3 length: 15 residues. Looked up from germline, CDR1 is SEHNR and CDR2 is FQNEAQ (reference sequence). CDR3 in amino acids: CASSSRAGSTDTQYF. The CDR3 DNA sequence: TGTGCCAGCAGCAGCCGGGCAGGGAGCACAGATACGCAGTATTTT.

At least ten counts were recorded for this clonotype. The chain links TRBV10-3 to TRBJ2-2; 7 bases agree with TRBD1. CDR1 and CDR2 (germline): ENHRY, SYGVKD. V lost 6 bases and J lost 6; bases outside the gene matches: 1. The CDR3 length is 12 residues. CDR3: CAISTGAGELFF. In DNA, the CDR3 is TGTGCCATCAGCACAGGGGCCGGGGAGCTGTTTTTT.

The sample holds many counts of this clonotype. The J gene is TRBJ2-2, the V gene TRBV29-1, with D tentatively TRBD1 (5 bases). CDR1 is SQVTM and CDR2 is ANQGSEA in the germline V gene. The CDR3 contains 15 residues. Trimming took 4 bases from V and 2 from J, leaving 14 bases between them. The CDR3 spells CSVAIGEINTGELFF. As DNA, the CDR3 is TGCAGCGTTGCGATAGGGGAAATCAACACCGGGGAGCTGTTTTTT.

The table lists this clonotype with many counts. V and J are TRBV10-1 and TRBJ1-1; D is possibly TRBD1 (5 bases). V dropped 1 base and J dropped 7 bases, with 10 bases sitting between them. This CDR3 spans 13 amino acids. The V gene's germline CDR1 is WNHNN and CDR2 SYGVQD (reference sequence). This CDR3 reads CASSEFRGYEAFF. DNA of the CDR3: TGCGCCAGCAGTGAGTTCCGGGGGTATGAAGCTTTCTTT.

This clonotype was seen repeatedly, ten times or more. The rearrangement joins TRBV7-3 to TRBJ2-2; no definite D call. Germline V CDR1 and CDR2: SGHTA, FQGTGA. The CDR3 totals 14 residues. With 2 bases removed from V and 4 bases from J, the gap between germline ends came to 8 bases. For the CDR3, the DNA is TGTGCCAGCAGCTTATCCCTCGGCACCGGGGAGCTGTTTTTT. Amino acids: CASSLSLGTGELFF.

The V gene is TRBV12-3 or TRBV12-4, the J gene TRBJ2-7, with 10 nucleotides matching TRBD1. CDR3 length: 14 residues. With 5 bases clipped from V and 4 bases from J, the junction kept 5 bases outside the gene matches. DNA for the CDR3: TGTGCCAGCAGTCAGACAGGGGGCACATACGAGCAGTACTTC. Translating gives CASSQTGGTYEQYF.

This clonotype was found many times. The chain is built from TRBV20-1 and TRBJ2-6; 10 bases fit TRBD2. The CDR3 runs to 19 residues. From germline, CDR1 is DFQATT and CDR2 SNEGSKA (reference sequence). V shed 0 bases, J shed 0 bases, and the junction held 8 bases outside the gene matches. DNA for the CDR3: TGCAGTGCTAGAGATGTGGCTAGCGGGGGACTCTCTGGGGCCAACGTCCTGACTTTC. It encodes CSARDVASGGLSGANVLTF.

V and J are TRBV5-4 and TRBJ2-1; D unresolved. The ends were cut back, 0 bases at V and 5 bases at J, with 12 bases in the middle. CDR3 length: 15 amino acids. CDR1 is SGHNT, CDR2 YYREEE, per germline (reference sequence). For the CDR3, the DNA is TGTGCCAGCAGCTTGGAAGGCGGATTCAACAATGAGCAGTTCTTC. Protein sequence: CASSLEGGFNNEQFF.

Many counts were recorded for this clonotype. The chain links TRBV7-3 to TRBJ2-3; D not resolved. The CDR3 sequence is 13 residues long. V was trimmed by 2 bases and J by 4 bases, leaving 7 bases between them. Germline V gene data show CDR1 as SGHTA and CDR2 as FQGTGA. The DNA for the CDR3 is TGTGCCAGCAGCTTAGACGGGCCAGATACGCAGTATTTT. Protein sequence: CASSLDGPDTQYF.

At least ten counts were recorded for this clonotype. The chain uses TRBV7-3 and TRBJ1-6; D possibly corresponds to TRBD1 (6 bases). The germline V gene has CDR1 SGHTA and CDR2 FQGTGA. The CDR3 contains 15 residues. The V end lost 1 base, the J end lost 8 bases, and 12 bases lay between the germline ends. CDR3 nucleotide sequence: TGTGCCAGCAGCTTAATGTCCAGGGGTGATTCACCCCTCCACTTT. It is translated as CASSLMSRGDSPLHF.

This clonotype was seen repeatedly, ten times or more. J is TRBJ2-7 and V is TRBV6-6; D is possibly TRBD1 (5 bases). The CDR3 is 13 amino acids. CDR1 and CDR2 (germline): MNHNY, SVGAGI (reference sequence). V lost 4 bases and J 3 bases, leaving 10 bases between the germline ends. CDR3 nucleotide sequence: TGTGCCAGCAGTTCGACAGCCTACTACGAGCAGTACTTC. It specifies CASSSTAYYEQYF.

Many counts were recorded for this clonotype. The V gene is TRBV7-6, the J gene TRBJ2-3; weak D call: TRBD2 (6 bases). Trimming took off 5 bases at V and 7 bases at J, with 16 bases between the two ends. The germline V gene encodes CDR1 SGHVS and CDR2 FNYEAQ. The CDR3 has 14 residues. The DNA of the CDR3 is TGTGCCAGCAGCCAACCGGGACTGATAAATACGCAGTATTTT. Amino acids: CASSQPGLINTQYF.

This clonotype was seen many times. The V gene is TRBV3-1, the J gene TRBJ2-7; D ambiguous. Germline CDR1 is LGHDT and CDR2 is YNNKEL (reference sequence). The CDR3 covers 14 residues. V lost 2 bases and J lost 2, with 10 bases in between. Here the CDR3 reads CASSQLGKTYEQYF. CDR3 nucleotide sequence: TGTGCCAGCAGCCAATTGGGAAAAACCTACGAGCAGTACTTC.

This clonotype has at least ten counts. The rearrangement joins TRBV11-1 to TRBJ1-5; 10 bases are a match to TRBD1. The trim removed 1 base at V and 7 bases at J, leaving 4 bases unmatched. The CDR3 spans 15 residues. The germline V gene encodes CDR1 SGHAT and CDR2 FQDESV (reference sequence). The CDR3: CASSLGQGADQPQHF. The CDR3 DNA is TGTGCCAGCAGCTTAGGACAGGGGGCAGACCAGCCCCAGCATTTT.

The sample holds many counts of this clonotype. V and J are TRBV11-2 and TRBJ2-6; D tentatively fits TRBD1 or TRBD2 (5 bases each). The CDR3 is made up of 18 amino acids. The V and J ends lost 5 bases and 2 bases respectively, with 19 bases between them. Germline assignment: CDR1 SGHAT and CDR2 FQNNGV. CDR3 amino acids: CASSRIGTGLAGANVLTF. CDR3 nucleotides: TGTGCCAGCAGCCGCATCGGGACGGGCCTCGCTGGGGCCAACGTCCTGACTTTC.